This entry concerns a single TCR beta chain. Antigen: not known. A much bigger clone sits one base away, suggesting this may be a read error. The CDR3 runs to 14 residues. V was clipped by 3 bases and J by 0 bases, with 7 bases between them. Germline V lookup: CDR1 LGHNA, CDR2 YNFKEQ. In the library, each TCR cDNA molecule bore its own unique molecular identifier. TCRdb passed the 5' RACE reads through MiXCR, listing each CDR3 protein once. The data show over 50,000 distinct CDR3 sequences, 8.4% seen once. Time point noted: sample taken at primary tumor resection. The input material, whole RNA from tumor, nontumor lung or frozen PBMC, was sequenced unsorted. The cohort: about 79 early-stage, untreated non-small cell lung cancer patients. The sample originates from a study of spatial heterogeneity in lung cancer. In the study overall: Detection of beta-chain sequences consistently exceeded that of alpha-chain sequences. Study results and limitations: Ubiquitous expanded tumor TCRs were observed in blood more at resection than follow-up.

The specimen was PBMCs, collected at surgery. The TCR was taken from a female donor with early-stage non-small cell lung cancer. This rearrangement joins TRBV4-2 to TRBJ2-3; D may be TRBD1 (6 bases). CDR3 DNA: TGTGCCAGCAGCCAGGACAGAAGCACAGATACGCAGTATTTT. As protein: CASSQDRSTDTQYF.